One sample yielded the 5 T cell receptor beta chains listed below, sequenced in a study of vaccination and CD4 T cells after COVID-19. The Oncomine TCR Beta short-read assay was what sequenced the DNA obtained from cultured CD4+ T cells. TCRdb redid the calling of the PCR reads with MiXCR, one entry per CDR3 protein. There are roughly 25,000 distinct CDR3 sequences in the sample; under 65% occur only once, and around 2.7% lies in the top ten. As for treatment: roughly 10-day PBMC culture with coronavirus spike peptide pools or control peptides (ViraFEST assay). These receptors' antigens are unknown. Sequencing was done on a sample of CD4+ T cells from blood, cultured in vitro. The receptors come from a human donor who had recovered from COVID-19.

This clonotype has a handful of counts. The chain links TRBV6-1 to TRBJ1-6; D not certain. In germline, CDR1 is MNHNS, CDR2 SASEGT. Trimming took 8 bases from V and 9 from J, leaving 23 bases between them. CDR3 length: 16 residues. CDR3 sequence (DNA): TGTGCCAGCTCTCCTAGCCCTCGGGGAAGAGGTTCACCCCTCCACTTT. Its protein is CASSPSPRGRGSPLHF.

The V gene is TRBV20-1, the J gene TRBJ1-6; no reliable D call. This CDR3 spans 16 amino acids. Germline V CDR1 and CDR2: DFQATT, SNEGSKA (reference sequence). V lost 0 bases to trimming and J lost 5 bases, with 14 bases between them. The CDR3 sequence: CSARDFGIAHNSPLHF. CDR3 coding DNA: TGCAGTGCTAGAGATTTTGGGATCGCGCATAATTCACCCCTCCACTTT.

This clonotype was counted only a few times. The rearrangement links TRBV25-1 to TRBJ1-3; no reliable D call. V was trimmed by 8 bases and J by 2 bases, leaving 16 bases between them. Germline CDR1 MGHDK, CDR2 SYGVNS. The CDR3 extends over 15 amino acids. The CDR3: CASQEASVPGNTIYF. CDR3 nucleotide sequence: TGTGCCAGCCAGGAAGCATCCGTCCCTGGAAACACCATATATTTT.

This clonotype was detected a few times. The rearrangement uses TRBV20-1 and TRBJ1-1; D perhaps matches TRBD1 (6 bases). The CDR3 totals 12 residues. The germline V gene has CDR1 DFQATT and CDR2 SNEGSKA (reference sequence). CDR3 coding DNA: TGCAGGGCGGACAGTCAGAACACTGAAGCTTTCTTT. Residues: CRADSQNTEAFF.

This chain connects TRBV20-1 to TRBJ1-6, with D tentatively TRBD1 (5 bases). CDR3 length equals 16 residues. With 1 base removed from V and 0 bases from J, the gap between germline ends came to 10 bases. CDR1 is DFQATT and CDR2 is SNEGSKA in the germline V gene (reference sequence). CDR3 loop: CSARVGGPSYNSPLHF. CDR3 bases: TGCAGTGCTAGAGTTGGGGGTCCCTCCTATAATTCACCCCTCCACTTT.